A single T cell receptor (beta chain) is shown here with its context. Only in-frame clones appear in the TCRdb table, and some are missing; sequencing was by immunoSEQ multiplex PCR. The sample has tens of thousands of clones, about 80% seen once; the top ten hold approximately 0.4%. Germline V gene data show CDR1 as SGHKS and CDR2 as YYEKEE (reference sequence). The CDR3 loop spans 16 amino acids. V lost 4 bases and J 4 bases, leaving 20 bases between the germline ends. The data derive from a study of STAT5B mutations in CD4+ large granular lymphocyte leukemia. The origin of this receptor is a human donor in good health. The J gene is TRBJ2-5, the V gene TRBV5-5; possibly TRBD1 for D (7 bases). The sequenced material came from CD4+ T cells from blood buffy coats. The CDR3 loop reads CASSPLVSQGGETQYF. For the CDR3, the DNA is TGTGCCAGCAGCCCCCTGGTGTCCCAGGGGGGAGAGACCCAGTACTTC.